The 11 T cell receptor beta chains given below trace back to one sample, sequenced in a study of T cell responses to AZD1222 COVID-19 vaccine listed by TCRdb under 2021. The library was built by means of the immunoSEQ multiplex PCR assay. Not all clones reach the TCRdb copy of this immuneACCESS table, which keeps in-frame sequences only. Checked studies attribute under half of the gap to unresolved V genes and leave the rest unexplained. Within this sample are 55,000 to 65,000 clones, with over 75% of them counted one time only. The leading ten clones occupy about 15% of the sample. The time point label of this sample denotes: baseline before first vaccination. Material: peripheral blood, obtained on day 0 of AZD1222 vaccination. The receptors stem from an adult in good health.

The chain combines TRBV6-5 with TRBJ1-1, with 10 bases matching TRBD1. The CDR3 contains 14 residues. Germline CDR1 and CDR2: MNHEY and SVGAGI. Trimming cost V 5 bases and J 8 bases; bases outside gene matches: 8. The CDR3 nucleotides are TGTGCCAGCAGTCCGGGGGACAGGGGACTAGAAGCTTTCTTT. The encoded protein is CASSPGDRGLEAFF.

The gene calls are TRBV29-1 and TRBJ1-2; 8 bases are a match to TRBD1. CDR3 size: 13 residues. The V segment lost 3 bases and the J segment 7 bases; nucleotides outside the gene matches: 7. Per the germline V gene, CDR1 is SQVTM and CDR2 is ANQGSEA. CDR3 bases: TGCAGCGTTGATTCAGGGGGCTTCTCTGGCTACACCTTC. It codes for CSVDSGGFSGYTF.

This chain joins TRBV4-2 and TRBJ2-7; 7 bases map to TRBD2. J was trimmed by 2 bases and V by 2 bases; bases with no gene match: 6. There are 15 residues in the CDR3. Per the germline V gene, CDR1 is LGHNA and CDR2 is YNFKEQ. As DNA, the CDR3 is TGTGCCAGCAGCCAAAATCCGGGGGGACCCTACGAGCAGTACTTC. It encodes CASSQNPGGPYEQYF.

The V and J genes are TRBV5-1 and TRBJ2-2, with 11 bases aligning to TRBD2. Germline loops: CDR1 SGHRS, CDR2 YFSETQ. Unmatched junction bases numbered 8, after V lost 2 bases and J lost 8 bases. The CDR3 loop spans 16 amino acids. CDR3 amino acids: CASSFSSGRAMGELFF. The CDR3 nucleotides read TGCGCCAGCAGCTTCAGTAGCGGGAGGGCCATGGGGGAGCTGTTTTTT.

This chain uses TRBV25-1 with TRBJ2-7, with TRBD1 identical over 9 bases. Losses at the gene ends were 4 bases for V and 0 bases for J; bases not matched to a gene: 7. Germline lookup yields CDR1 MGHDK and CDR2 SYGVNS. CDR3 size: 16 residues. In DNA, the CDR3 is TGTGCCAGCAGTGTGCAAGGGGACAGGGACTCCTACGAGCAGTACTTC. It yields the protein CASSVQGDRDSYEQYF.

The chain links TRBV2 to TRBJ1-4, with a weak D call TRBD1 (6 bases). The CDR3 covers 14 residues. Germline lookup yields CDR1 SNHLY and CDR2 FYNNEI. Trimming took off 4 bases at V and 7 bases at J, with 13 bases between the two ends. As DNA, the CDR3 is TGTGCCAGCAGTGGGGACAATCGAGGTGAAAAACTGTTTTTT. Amino acid sequence: CASSGDNRGEKLFF.

The chain joins TRBV30 to TRBJ2-1; no clear D gene. The CDR3 length is 13 residues. V was pared by 0 bases and J by 5 bases, with 8 bases between. The germline gives CDR1 GTSNPN, CDR2 SVGIG (reference sequence). Written as DNA, the CDR3 is TGTGCCTGGAGTGTAGGGATAGACAATGAGCAGTTCTTC. Protein: CAWSVGIDNEQFF. Together with reference TRBV30 and TRBJ2-1, the CDR3 gives the full variable domain: SQTIHQWPATLVQPVGSPLSLECTVEGTSNPNLYWYRQAAGRGLQLLFYSVGIGQISSEVPQNLSASRPQDRQFILSSKKLLLSDSGFYLCAWSVGIDNEQFFGPGTRLTVL.

The V and J genes are TRBV29-1 and TRBJ2-7; no reliable D call. From germline, CDR1 is SQVTM and CDR2 ANQGSEA. This CDR3 has 11 amino acids. V was pared by 4 bases and J by 1 base, with 5 bases between. Here the CDR3 reads CSVGRSYEQYF. CDR3 DNA: TGCAGCGTTGGCAGGTCCTACGAGCAGTACTTC.

The chain uses TRBV13 and TRBJ2-1; 14 bases fit TRBD2. Germline V lookup: CDR1 PRHDT, CDR2 FYEKMQ (reference sequence). The CDR3 loop spans 14 amino acids. Trimming took 6 bases from V and 7 from J; bases not matched to a gene: 2. This CDR3 reads CASRGLAGVNEQFF. DNA for the CDR3: TGTGCCAGCAGGGGACTAGCGGGAGTGAATGAGCAGTTCTTC.

The chain is built from TRBV21-1 and TRBJ1-3. TRBV21-1 is an annotated pseudogene. The CDR3 totals 17 residues. CDR3 in DNA: TGTGCCAGCAGCAATAGGGAAGGGCGACCCTCTGGAAACACCATATATTTT. The encoded protein is CASSNREGRPSGNTIYF.

This clone was counted a single time. This chain links TRBV6-1 with TRBJ1-5; possibly TRBD1 for D (6 bases). V gave up 4 bases and J gave up 1 base, with 14 bases separating them. The CDR3 runs 16 residues. Per germline, CDR1 MNHNS and CDR2 SASEGT. Written as DNA, the CDR3 is TGTGCCAGCAGTGGGAACAGGGCCTTAAGCAATCAGCCCCAGCATTTT. Translated, it gives CASSGNRALSNQPQHF.